This T cell receptor (beta chain) was sequenced during a study of spatial heterogeneity in lung cancer. Germline V gene sequence: CDR1 MDHEN, CDR2 SYDVKM. Trimming took off 5 bases at V and 9 bases at J, with 14 bases between the two ends. This CDR3 contains 13 residues. Regarding the study as a whole: How many expanded intratumoral alpha and beta TCRs were present tracked the tumor mutation count, which was a count of nonsynonymous mutations.

All TCR cDNA molecules were individually tagged with a unique molecular identifier. One entry per CDR3 protein results from TCRdb running MiXCR on the 5' RACE reads. The table has about 10,000 distinct CDR3 sequences, approximately 58% seen once. Time point indicated: sample taken at primary tumor resection. Unsorted samples of tumor, nontumor lung or frozen PBMC had their whole RNA sequenced. In regard to this clonotype: Its antigen is still unknown. This beta chain represents an off-target read in a library built for alpha chains; its size is of limited meaning.

The receptor was isolated from a female donor with early-stage non-small cell lung cancer. The sample consisted of lung tumor tissue, taken at surgery. The chain carries TRBV28 and TRBJ1-5; D not resolved. CDR3 DNA sequence: TGTGCCAGCAGTAGCGGGGTCGAGGGGCCCCAGCATTTT. This gives the protein CASSSGVEGPQHF. Using reference TRBV28 and TRBJ1-5 for the parts outside the CDR3, the full variable domain is DVKVTQSSRYLVKRTGEKVFLECVQDMDHENMFWYRQDPGLGLRLIYFSYDVKMKEKGDIPEGYSVSREKKERFSLILESASTNQTSMYLCASSSGVEGPQHFGDGTRLSIL.